This TCR beta chain was obtained from a study of OX40 agonist ivuxolimab in advanced cancers. Assay used: immunoSEQ multiplex PCR; TCRdb lists only in-frame clones, some missing. The sample records over 10,000 clones, about 80% being singletons. Trimming pared 3 bases from V and 1 base from J, leaving 8 bases between. This CDR3 has 14 residues. Germline V gene sequence: CDR1 MNHEY, CDR2 SMNVEV (reference sequence). This clone was observed a few times. This specimen was CD4+ or CD8+ T cells sorted from blood, taken in a trial of the OX40 agonist ivuxolimab. This rearrangement joins TRBV27 to TRBJ2-3, with a tentative D call TRBD2 (5 bases). This TCR was sampled from an adult with an advanced solid tumor such as melanoma, head and neck, liver or kidney cancer. CDR3 sequence: CASSFFSGTDTQYF. CDR3 in DNA: TGTGCCAGCAGTTTTTTTAGCGGCACAGATACGCAGTATTTT.